What follows are 23 T cell receptor beta chains derived from one specimen sequenced in a study of beta chain features in type 1 diabetes. Every bit of the isolated RNA underwent reverse transcription, so sequencing read expressed TCRB transcripts. Profiling relied on immunoSEQ multiplex PCR, and the TCRdb table lists in-frame clones only, not all of them. Of over 700,000 clones in the sample, roughly 17% were seen once. Sequenced material: naive CD4+ T cells from blood. The receptors here all came from a woman between 18 and 29 years old in good health.

This chain connects TRBV27 to TRBJ1-1; D not resolved. The V end was cut by 5 bases, the J end by 5 bases, with 15 bases between. Germline-derived CDR1 and CDR2 are MNHEY and SMNVEV (reference sequence). The CDR3 sequence is 14 residues long. The CDR3 region is CASSSPAFGTEAFF. The CDR3 nucleotides are TGTGCCAGCAGTAGTCCCGCTTTCGGGACTGAAGCTTTCTTT.

This rearrangement joins TRBV9 to TRBJ2-5, with 7 bases matching TRBD2. Trimming at V came to 3 bases and at J to 5 bases, leaving 1 base not matched to a gene. The CDR3 is 12 amino acids. CDR1 and CDR2 (germline): SGDLS, YYNGEE. This CDR3 reads CASSATSETQYF. In DNA form, the CDR3 reads TGTGCCAGCAGCGCGACTAGCGAGACCCAGTACTTC.

The chain uses TRBV5-1 and TRBJ2-7; D ambiguous. The CDR3 covers 15 residues. Germline lookup yields CDR1 SGHRS and CDR2 YFSETQ. V lost 1 base and J 0 bases, leaving 11 bases between the germline ends. DNA for the CDR3: TGCGCCAGCAGCTTGCAGTCTCGACTCTCCTACGAGCAGTACTTC. It is translated as CASSLQSRLSYEQYF. Drawing the rest from reference TRBV5-1 and TRBJ2-7, the complete variable domain is KAGVTQTPRYLIKTRGQQVTLSCSPISGHRSVSWYQQTPGQGLQFLFEYFSETQRNKGNFPGRFSGRQFSNSRSEMNVSTLELGDSALYLCASSLQSRLSYEQYFGPGTRLTVT.

V is TRBV20-1 and J is TRBJ2-3; unclear D gene. CDR3 length: 11 amino acids. The V end was cut by 3 bases, the J end by 9 bases, with 10 bases between. Germline CDR1 reads DFQATT; CDR2 reads SNEGSKA (reference sequence). CDR3 in amino acids: CSASVAGTQYF. CDR3 coding DNA: TGCAGTGCTAGTGTCGCCGGAACGCAGTATTTT.

Concerning this clone itself: In the same sample, other DNA sequences code for this CDR3. This chain connects TRBV27 to TRBJ1-1; D perhaps matches TRBD1 (6 bases). CDR3 length equals 13 residues. Looked up from germline, CDR1 is MNHEY and CDR2 is SMNVEV (reference sequence). V lost 3 bases, J lost 4 bases, and 9 bases lay in between. DNA for the CDR3: TGTGCCAGCAGTTTTAGGGGGATCACTGAAGCTTTCTTT. It encodes CASSFRGITEAFF.

V is TRBV9 and J is TRBJ2-3; D is perhaps TRBD2 (5 bases). CDR3 length: 16 amino acids. The germline CDR1 and CDR2 sequences are SGDLS and YYNGEE. V was clipped by 0 bases and J by 0 bases, with 11 bases between them. The CDR3 coding sequence is TGTGCCAGCAGCGTAGGGGCTAGCCCTAGCACAGATACGCAGTATTTT. This codes for CASSVGASPSTDTQYF. Variable domain in full (rest from reference TRBV9 and TRBJ2-3): DSGVTQTPKHLITATGQRVTLRCSPRSGDLSVYWYQQSLDQGLQFLIQYYNGEERAKGNILERFSAQQFPDLHSELNLSSLELGDSALYFCASSVGASPSTDTQYFGPGTRLTVL.

This clone has more than one count but fewer than ten. The chain is built from TRBV15 and TRBJ2-4; D is uncertain. This CDR3 region has 12 residues. Deletions cut 4 bases from V and 9 bases from J, with 10 bases between. The germline gives CDR1 LNHNV, CDR2 YYDKDF (reference sequence). The CDR3 sequence: CATSILGSIQYF. The CDR3 DNA sequence: TGTGCCACCAGCATTCTTGGTAGCATTCAGTACTTC.

This chain uses TRBV29-1 with TRBJ2-1; no definite D call. The CDR3 runs 13 residues. V was pared by 4 bases and J by 10 bases, with 17 bases between. The germline CDR1 and CDR2 sequences are SQVTM and ANQGSEA. The CDR3 sequence: CSVVSRIGVEQFF. DNA of the CDR3: TGCAGCGTTGTGTCCCGGATAGGCGTCGAGCAGTTCTTC.

This rearrangement joins TRBV6-5 to TRBJ1-5; possible D gene TRBD1, 5 bases. Germline lookup yields CDR1 MNHEY and CDR2 SVGAGI. The CDR3 has 15 residues. V was shortened by 5 bases and J by 1 base, with 12 bases between the two germline ends. The DNA for the CDR3 is TGTGCCAGCAGTCGCAGGGTAGGGAGCAATCAGCCCCAGCATTTT. As protein: CASSRRVGSNQPQHF.

V and J are TRBV4-1 and TRBJ2-5; no reliable D call. The V gene's germline CDR1 is MGHRA and CDR2 YSYEKL. The CDR3 covers 13 residues. Trimming took off 1 base at V and 7 bases at J, with 10 bases between the two ends. This CDR3 reads CASSQVLSGTQYF. The CDR3 DNA reads as TGCGCCAGCAGCCAAGTCCTCTCGGGGACCCAGTACTTC.

The rearrangement links TRBV18 to TRBJ2-1, with a weak D call TRBD1 (6 bases). Germline V lookup: CDR1 KGHSH, CDR2 LQKENI. Trimming removed 0 bases from V and 8 bases from J, with 11 bases in between. This CDR3 is 14 amino acids long. CDR3 amino acids: CASSPPYRADEQFF. CDR3 nucleotide sequence: TGTGCCAGCTCACCACCGTACAGGGCCGATGAGCAGTTCTTC.

In its sample, this clone was seen a few times. The genes are TRBV19 and TRBJ2-7; D uncertain. CDR3 length: 15 residues. V lost 1 base and J 0 bases, leaving 10 bases between the germline ends. Germline V gene sequence: CDR1 LNHDA, CDR2 SQIVND (reference sequence). The CDR3 reads CASSIALFDSYEQYF. In DNA form, the CDR3 reads TGTGCCAGTAGTATAGCGTTATTTGACTCCTACGAGCAGTACTTC.

This clone has just a few counts. The rearrangement uses TRBV28 and TRBJ2-3; 7 bases agree with TRBD1. The CDR3 has 14 amino acids. Looked up from germline, CDR1 is MDHEN and CDR2 is SYDVKM. Trimming at V came to 7 bases and at J to 1 base, leaving 5 bases not matched to a gene. The CDR3 sequence is CASNGQEGTDTQYF. CDR3 coding DNA: TGTGCCAGCAACGGACAGGAAGGCACAGATACGCAGTATTTT.

The gene calls are TRBV18 and TRBJ2-1, with a weak D call TRBD2 (6 bases). Trimming removed 0 bases from V and 8 bases from J, with 8 bases in between. From germline, CDR1 is KGHSH and CDR2 LQKENI. The CDR3 is 13 amino acids. CDR3 in amino acids: CASSPPGSDEQFF. The CDR3 nucleotides are TGTGCCAGCTCACCACCCGGGAGTGATGAGCAGTTCTTC.

This chain uses TRBV19 with TRBJ2-5, with TRBD1 identical over 8 bases. Germline V lookup: CDR1 LNHDA, CDR2 SQIVND (reference sequence). This CDR3 region has 16 residues. V lost 3 bases, J lost 0 bases, and 6 bases stayed unmatched. This CDR3 reads CASSIATGGYQETQYF. CDR3 sequence (DNA): TGTGCCAGTAGTATTGCAACAGGGGGGTACCAAGAGACCCAGTACTTC.

This rearrangement joins TRBV7-2 to TRBJ1-1; D perhaps matches TRBD1 (5 bases). This CDR3 region has 14 residues. V lost 6 bases to trimming and J lost 5 bases, with 16 bases between them. In germline, CDR1 is SGHTA, CDR2 FQGNSA. The CDR3 loop reads CASSPAGQLTEAFF. The CDR3 DNA follows: TGTGCCAGCAGTCCCGCAGGGCAGCTGACTGAAGCTTTCTTT.

V and J are TRBV7-3 and TRBJ2-2, with no clear D. Germline V gene data show CDR1 as SGHTA and CDR2 as FQGTGA. The CDR3 extends over 11 amino acids. V was cut by 4 bases and J by 10 bases, with 7 bases left in between. The CDR3 region has the DNA TGTGCCAGCAGCTCAAACGAGGAGCTGTTTTTT. It codes for CASSSNEELFF.

This clone was counted a few times. V is TRBV5-5 and J is TRBJ2-7, with 8 bases matching TRBD1. V was clipped by 3 bases and J by 3 bases; unmatched bases: 11. This CDR3 spans 16 amino acids. CDR1 is SGHKS, CDR2 YYEKEE, per germline (reference sequence). Here the CDR3 DNA reads TGTGCCAGCAGCTCACAATTCCCAACAGGGGGCTACGAGCAGTACTTC. It translates to CASSSQFPTGGYEQYF.

V is TRBV28 and J is TRBJ2-5; possible D gene TRBD2, 6 bases. The V gene lost 6 bases and the J gene lost 4 bases, with 15 bases spanning the gap. Germline-derived CDR1 and CDR2 are MDHEN and SYDVKM. This CDR3 contains 14 residues. The CDR3 coding sequence is TGTGCCAGCAGCAATCGTGGACTATCAGAGACCCAGTACTTC. Its translation is CASSNRGLSETQYF.

This chain uses TRBV6-6 with TRBJ1-4; D is unclear. Germline-derived CDR1 and CDR2 are MNHNY and SVGAGI (reference sequence). CDR3 size: 11 residues. Trimming took 8 bases from V and 5 from J, leaving 6 bases between them. The CDR3 spells CASVGNEKLFF. The CDR3, as DNA: TGTGCCAGCGTCGGGAATGAAAAACTGTTTTTT.

This clone was seen a few times. The rearrangement links TRBV19 to TRBJ2-5; D call uncertain. Germline values: CDR1 LNHDA, CDR2 SQIVND (reference sequence). This CDR3 has 15 amino acids. Trimming pared 2 bases from V and 1 base from J, leaving 11 bases between. The CDR3 sequence: CASSILGGGQETQYF. The CDR3 DNA follows: TGTGCCAGTAGTATACTAGGCGGCGGCCAAGAGACCCAGTACTTC.

This clone has a handful of counts. V gene TRBV7-9 combines with J gene TRBJ2-2; TRBD1 matches at 7 bases. Germline V gene data show CDR1 as SEHNR and CDR2 as FQNEAQ (reference sequence). The CDR3 runs to 15 residues. V lost 3 bases and J lost 2; bases outside the gene matches: 3. This chain's CDR3 is CASSFGTVNTGELFF. DNA of the CDR3: TGTGCCAGCAGCTTTGGGACAGTCAACACCGGGGAGCTGTTTTTT.

In this sample, this clone turned up a few times. The gene calls are TRBV4-1 and TRBJ2-4; D is unresolved. This CDR3 is built from 15 residues. Trimming removed 4 bases from V and 9 bases from J, with 19 bases in between. Germline lookup yields CDR1 MGHRA and CDR2 YSYEKL. The CDR3 loop reads CASSPILRGSPIQYF. The DNA of the CDR3 is TGCGCCAGCAGCCCCATTCTCCGTGGGTCCCCCATTCAGTACTTC.